Listed here is a single T cell receptor (beta chain). This CDR3 has 15 amino acids. With 1 base clipped from V and 1 base from J, the junction kept 3 bases outside the gene matches. Germline loops: CDR1 KGHSH, CDR2 LQKENI. The Seattle patients, enrolled during active infection, were followed longitudinally. As originally analysed: Amplification with reference gene primers provided the estimates of nucleated cell counts. Some clones are missing from TCRdb's copy, which holds only in-frame ones; the method was immunoSEQ multiplex PCR. V and J calls and clone size follow that table, whereas D and trimming were derived from the DNA. Among approximately 500,000 clones listed, about 89% were seen once. The record originates from a study of blood T cell repertoires in COVID-19. Study-wide background: Both acute and convalescent COVID-19 samples were obtained from the United States, Italy and Spain.

Sample: peripheral blood. The V call is TRBV18, the J call TRBJ1-2; TRBD1 aligns across 7 bases. The sequence derives from a woman aged 45-60 years with COVID-19, enrolled during active disease. CDR3 residues: CASSPRTGVNYGYTF. The CDR3 DNA reads as TGTGCCAGCTCACCACGTACAGGGGTTAACTATGGCTACACCTTC.